This TCR beta chain stems from a study of CD8 T cells in Susac syndrome. Random hexamers served to reverse transcribe roughly 0.45 to 1 ug RNA. Multiplex PCR with immunoSEQ amplified the TCR beta CDR3 across 54 Vbeta and 13 Jbeta. TCRdb reprocessed the immunoSEQ multiplex PCR reads with MiXCR, giving one entry per CDR3 protein. The repertoire consists of 100,000 to 150,000 distinct CDR3 sequences, with about 94% occurring once and the leading ten covering over 0.1%. V lost 4 bases, J lost 1 base, and 10 bases lay in between. The length of the CDR3 is 13 residues. Germline CDR1 reads DFQATT; CDR2 reads SNEGSKA (reference sequence).

The TCR sequence derives from a human donor with multiple sclerosis. The chain joins TRBV20-1 to TRBJ2-5; unclear D gene. Source material: CD4+ T cells from PBMCs. The CDR3 is CSAKHGTQETQYF. The CDR3 DNA is TGCAGTGCTAAGCACGGAACCCAAGAGACCCAGTACTTC.